This TCR beta chain was profiled in a study of blood T cell repertoires in COVID-19. Study in general: COVID-19 samples from acute and convalescent phases originated in the United States, Italy and Spain. Sources were T cells, B-cell-depleted T cells, or PBMCs; the material itself was cDNA or gDNA.

Per the original data handling: Scientists estimated how many nucleated cells there were by amplifying reference gene primers. TCRdb's copy holds only in-frame clones and misses some; the assay was immunoSEQ multiplex PCR. V and J calls and clone size are copied from that table; D and trimming were computed from the DNA. The data show over 300,000 clones, 70% to 90% seen once. Germline CDR1 is SGDLS and CDR2 is YYNGEE. The V and J ends lost 4 bases and 4 bases, in that order; junction bases with no gene match: 5. The CDR3 length is 13 residues. The chain couples TRBV9 to TRBJ2-7; 7 bases map to TRBD2. The TCR sequence derives from a man between 18 and 29 years old who had recovered from COVID-19. The sequenced sample consisted of peripheral blood. The CDR3 reads CASSPPGGYEQYF. In nucleotides, the CDR3 is TGTGCCAGCAGCCCCCCGGGGGGATACGAGCAGTACTTC.